Reported below is one T cell receptor beta chain. The repertoire was sequenced with immunoSEQ multiplex PCR; TCRdb's copy has only in-frame clones and lacks some. The sample contains some 140,000 clones, approximately 88% of which appear only once. The sample comes from a study of blood T cell repertoires in COVID-19. Germline V gene lookup returns CDR1 SGHTA and CDR2 FQGNSA. This CDR3 contains 14 residues. The V end was cut by 6 bases, the J end by 1 base, with 10 bases between. Sequenced sample: PBMCs or T cells enriched from blood (not recorded which). V is TRBV7-2 and J is TRBJ2-1; no clear D gene. The sequence was collected from a man aged 40-55 years with acute COVID-19. The CDR3 DNA reads TGTGCCAGCAGGGAGTTTAGTTCCTACAATGAGCAGTTCTTC. It is translated as CASREFSSYNEQFF.